These T cell receptor beta chains were read from a single sample in a study of T cells in Graves' hyperthyroidism and ophthalmopathy. TCRdb itself ran the multiplex PCR reads through MiXCR, one entry per CDR3 protein. Of roughly 740,000 distinct CDR3 sequences in the sample, 16% were seen once. The sample comprised blood. These receptors were collected from a man between 18 and 29 years old with Graves' hyperthyroidism. Each CDR3 is given with its conserved first and last residue. The D gene is left open where the match is weak. The size field is filled for only some rows; it gives once, few, many or a size class.

d_call	v_call	j_call	cdr3_length	clone_size	cdr3_aa	cdr3_nt
.	TRBV9	TRBJ1-2	12	.	CASSVDDYGYTF	TGTGCCAGCAGCGTAGACGACTATGGCTACACCTTC
TRBD1	TRBV27	TRBJ2-7	13	many	CASSWDRQYEQYF	TGTGCCAGCAGTTGGGACAGACAATACGAGCAGTACTTC
TRBD1	TRBV7-9	TRBJ2-7	15	many	CASSPNPGTGVEQYF	TGTGCCAGCAGCCCGAACCCCGGGACAGGGGTCGAGCAGTACTTC
TRBD2	TRBV7-2	TRBJ2-4	17	.	CASSPWTSGGPKNIQYF	TGTGCCAGCAGCCCCTGGACTAGCGGGGGACCTAAAAACATTCAGTACTTC
.	TRBV30	TRBJ2-1	12	.	CAWSVPPGEQFF	TGTGCCTGGAGTGTACCCCCTGGTGAGCAGTTCTTC
.	TRBV20-1	TRBJ1-4	14	.	CSARDGGGSEKLFF	TGCAGTGCTAGAGACGGGGGCGGGAGTGAAAAACTGTTTTTT
TRBD2	TRBV28	TRBJ2-1	15	many	CASLLAGGPHNEQFF	TGTGCCAGCCTTCTAGCGGGAGGGCCCCACAATGAGCAGTTCTTC
.	TRBV2	TRBJ2-1	13	few	CASTLVEGNEQFF	TGTGCCAGCACCTTGGTCGAAGGCAATGAGCAGTTCTTC
.	TRBV9	TRBJ1-3	15	few	CASSSHTNSGNTIYF	TGTGCCAGCAGCTCCCACACAAACTCTGGAAACACCATATATTTT
TRBD1	TRBV20-1	TRBJ1-6	14	few	CSARRTGPDSPLHF	TGCAGTGCTAGGCGGACAGGGCCGGATTCACCCCTCCACTTT
TRBD2	TRBV7-2	TRBJ2-3	16	.	CASSQLGLAGTDTQYF	TGTGCCAGCAGCCAATTGGGACTAGCGGGCACAGATACGCAGTATTTT